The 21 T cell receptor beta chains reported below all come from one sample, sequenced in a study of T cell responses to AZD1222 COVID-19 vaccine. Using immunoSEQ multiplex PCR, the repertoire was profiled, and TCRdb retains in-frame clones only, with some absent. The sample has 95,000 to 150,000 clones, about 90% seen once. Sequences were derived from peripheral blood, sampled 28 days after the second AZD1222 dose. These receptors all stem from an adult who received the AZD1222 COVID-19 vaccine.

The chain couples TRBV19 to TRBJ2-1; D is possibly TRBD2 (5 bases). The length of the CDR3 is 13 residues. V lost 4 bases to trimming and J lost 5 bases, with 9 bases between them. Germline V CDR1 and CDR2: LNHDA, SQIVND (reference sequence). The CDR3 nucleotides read TGTGCCAGTAGTAACGGGGTCAACAATGAGCAGTTCTTC. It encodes CASSNGVNNEQFF.

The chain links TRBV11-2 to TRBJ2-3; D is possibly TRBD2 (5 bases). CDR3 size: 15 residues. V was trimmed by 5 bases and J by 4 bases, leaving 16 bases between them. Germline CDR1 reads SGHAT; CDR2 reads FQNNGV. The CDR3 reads CASSPRRTAPDTQYF. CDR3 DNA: TGTGCCAGCAGCCCCCGCCGGACTGCTCCAGATACGCAGTATTTT.

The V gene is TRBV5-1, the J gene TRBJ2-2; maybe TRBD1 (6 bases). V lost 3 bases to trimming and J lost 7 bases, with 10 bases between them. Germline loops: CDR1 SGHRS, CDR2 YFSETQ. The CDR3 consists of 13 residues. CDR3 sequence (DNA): TGCGCCAGCAGCTCCCAGGGGAACGGGGAGCTGTTTTTT. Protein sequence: CASSSQGNGELFF.

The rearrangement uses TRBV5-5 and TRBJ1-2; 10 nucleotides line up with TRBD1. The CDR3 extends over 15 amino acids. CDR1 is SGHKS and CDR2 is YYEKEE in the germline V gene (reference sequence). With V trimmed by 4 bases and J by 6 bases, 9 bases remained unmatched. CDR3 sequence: CASSRTGGENDGYTF. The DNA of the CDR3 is TGTGCCAGCAGCCGGACAGGGGGGGAAAATGATGGCTACACCTTC. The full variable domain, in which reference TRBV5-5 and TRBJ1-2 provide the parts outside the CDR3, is DAGVTQSPTHLIKTRGQQVTLRCSPISGHKSVSWYQQVLGQGPQFIFQYYEKEERGRGNFPDRFSARQFPNYSSELNVNALLLGDSALYLCASSRTGGENDGYTFGSGTRLTVV.

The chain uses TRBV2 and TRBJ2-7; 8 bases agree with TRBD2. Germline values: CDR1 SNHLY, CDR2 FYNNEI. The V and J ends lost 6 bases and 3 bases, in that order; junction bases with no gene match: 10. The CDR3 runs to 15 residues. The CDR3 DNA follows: TGTGCCAGCAGGGACTATAGCGGGAACTACTACGAGCAGTACTTC. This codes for CASRDYSGNYYEQYF. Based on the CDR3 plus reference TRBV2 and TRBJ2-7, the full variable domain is EPEVTQTPSHQVTQMGQEVILRCVPISNHLYFYWYRQILGQKVEFLVSFYNNEISEKSEIFDDQFSVERPDGSNFTLKIRSTKLEDSAMYFCASRDYSGNYYEQYFGPGTRLTVT.

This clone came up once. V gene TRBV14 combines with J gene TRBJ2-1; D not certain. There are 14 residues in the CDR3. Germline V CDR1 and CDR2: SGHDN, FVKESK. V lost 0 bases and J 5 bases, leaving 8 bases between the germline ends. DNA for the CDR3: TGTGCCAGCAGCCAAGATTACGGACACAATGAGCAGTTCTTC. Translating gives CASSQDYGHNEQFF.

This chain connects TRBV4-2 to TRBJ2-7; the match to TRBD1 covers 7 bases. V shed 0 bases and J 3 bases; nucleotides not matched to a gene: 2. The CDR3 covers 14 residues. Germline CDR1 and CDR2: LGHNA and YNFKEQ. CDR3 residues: CASSQDRTGYEQYF. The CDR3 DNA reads TGTGCCAGCAGCCAAGATAGGACAGGCTACGAGCAGTACTTC.

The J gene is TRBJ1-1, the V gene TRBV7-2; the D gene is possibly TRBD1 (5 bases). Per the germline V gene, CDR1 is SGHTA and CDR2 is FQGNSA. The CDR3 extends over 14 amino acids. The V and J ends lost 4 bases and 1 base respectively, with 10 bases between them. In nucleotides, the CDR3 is TGTGCCAGCAGCTCAGGACATGCGAACACTGAAGCTTTCTTT. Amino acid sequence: CASSSGHANTEAFF.

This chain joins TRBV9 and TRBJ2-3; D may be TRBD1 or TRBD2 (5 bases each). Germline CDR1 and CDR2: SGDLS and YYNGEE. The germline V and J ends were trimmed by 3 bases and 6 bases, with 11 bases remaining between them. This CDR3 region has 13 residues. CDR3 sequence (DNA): TGTGCCAGCAGCGCTCCGGGGCCGGATACGCAGTATTTT. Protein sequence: CASSAPGPDTQYF.

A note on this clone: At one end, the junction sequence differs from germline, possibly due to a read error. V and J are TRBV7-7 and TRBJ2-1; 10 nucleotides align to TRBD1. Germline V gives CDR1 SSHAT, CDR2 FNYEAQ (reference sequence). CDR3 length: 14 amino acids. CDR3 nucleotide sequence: TGTGCTAGCAGCTTATTGGGACAGGGGAATGAGCAGTTCTTC. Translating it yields CASSLLGQGNEQFF. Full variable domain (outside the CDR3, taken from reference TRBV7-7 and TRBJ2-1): GAGVSQSPRYKVTKRGQDVTLRCDPISSHATLYWYQQALGQGPEFLTYFNYEAQPDKSGLPSDRFSAERPEGSISTLTIQRTEQRDSAMYRCASSLLGQGNEQFFGPGTRLTVL.

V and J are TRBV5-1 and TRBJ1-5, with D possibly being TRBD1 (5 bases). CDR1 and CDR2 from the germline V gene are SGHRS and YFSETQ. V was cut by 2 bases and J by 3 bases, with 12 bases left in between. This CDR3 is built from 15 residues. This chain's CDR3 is CASSLVSGPNQPQHF. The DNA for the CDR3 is TGCGCCAGCAGCTTAGTGTCGGGGCCCAATCAGCCCCAGCATTTT. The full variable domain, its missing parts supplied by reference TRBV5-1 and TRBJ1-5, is KAGVTQTPRYLIKTRGQQVTLSCSPISGHRSVSWYQQTPGQGLQFLFEYFSETQRNKGNFPGRFSGRQFSNSRSEMNVSTLELGDSALYLCASSLVSGPNQPQHFGDGTRLSIL.

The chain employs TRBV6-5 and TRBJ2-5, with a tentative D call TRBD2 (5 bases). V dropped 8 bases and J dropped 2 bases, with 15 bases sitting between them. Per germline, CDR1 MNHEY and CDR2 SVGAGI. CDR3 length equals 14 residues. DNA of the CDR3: TGTGCCAGCCGGATGACCCCGGGACAAGAGACCCAGTACTTC. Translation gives CASRMTPGQETQYF.

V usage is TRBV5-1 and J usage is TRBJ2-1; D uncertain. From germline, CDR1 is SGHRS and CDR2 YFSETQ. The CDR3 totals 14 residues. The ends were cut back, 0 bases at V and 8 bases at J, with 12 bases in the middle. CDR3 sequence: CASSLVTARHEQFF. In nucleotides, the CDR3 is TGCGCCAGCAGCTTGGTAACGGCCAGGCATGAGCAGTTCTTC.

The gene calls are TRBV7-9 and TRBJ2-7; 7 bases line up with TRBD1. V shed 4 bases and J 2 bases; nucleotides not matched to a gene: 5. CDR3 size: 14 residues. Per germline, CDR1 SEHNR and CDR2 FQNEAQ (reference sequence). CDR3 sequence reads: CASSSQGVAYEQYF. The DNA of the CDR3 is TGTGCCAGCAGCTCCCAGGGGGTCGCCTACGAGCAGTACTTC. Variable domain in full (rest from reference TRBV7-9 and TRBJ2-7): DTGVSQNPRHKITKRGQNVTFRCDPISEHNRLYWYRQTLGQGPEFLTYFQNEAQLEKSRLLSDRFSAERPKGSFSTLEIQRTEQGDSAMYLCASSSQGVAYEQYFGPGTRLTVT.

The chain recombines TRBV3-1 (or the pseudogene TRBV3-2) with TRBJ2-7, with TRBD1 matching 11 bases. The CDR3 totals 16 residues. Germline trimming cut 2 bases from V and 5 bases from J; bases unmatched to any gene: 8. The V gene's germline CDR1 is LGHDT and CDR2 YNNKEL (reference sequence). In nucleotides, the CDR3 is TGTGCCAGCAGCCAATTTCTCGGACAGGGGGCCGACGAGCAGTACTTC. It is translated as CASSQFLGQGADEQYF.

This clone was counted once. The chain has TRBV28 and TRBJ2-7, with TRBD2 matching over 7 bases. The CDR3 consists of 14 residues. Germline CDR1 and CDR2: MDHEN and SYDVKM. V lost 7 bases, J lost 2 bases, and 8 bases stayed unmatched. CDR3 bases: TGTGCCAGCAACGCGGGAGATCACGCCTACGAGCAGTACTTC. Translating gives CASNAGDHAYEQYF.

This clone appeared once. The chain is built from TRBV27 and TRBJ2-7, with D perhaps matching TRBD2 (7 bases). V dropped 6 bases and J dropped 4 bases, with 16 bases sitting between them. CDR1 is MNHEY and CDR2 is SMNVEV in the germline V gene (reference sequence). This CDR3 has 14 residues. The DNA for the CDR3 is TGTGCCAGCAGGGGATTGGGGGGGCCTTACGAGCAGTACTTC. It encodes CASRGLGGPYEQYF.

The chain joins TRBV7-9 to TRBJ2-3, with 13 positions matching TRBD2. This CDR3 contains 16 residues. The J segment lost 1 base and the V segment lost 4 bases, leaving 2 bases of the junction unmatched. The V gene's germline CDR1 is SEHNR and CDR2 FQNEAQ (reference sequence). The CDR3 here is CASSSTSGGRTDTQYF. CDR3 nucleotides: TGTGCCAGCAGCTCGACTAGCGGGGGGCGCACAGATACGCAGTATTTT.

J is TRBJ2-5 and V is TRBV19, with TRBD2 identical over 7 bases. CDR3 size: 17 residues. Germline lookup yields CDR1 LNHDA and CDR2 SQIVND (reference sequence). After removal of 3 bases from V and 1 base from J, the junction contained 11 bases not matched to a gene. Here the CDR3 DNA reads TGTGCCAGTAGTATTTATAATATGGGGGGGGGCCAAGAGACCCAGTACTTC. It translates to CASSIYNMGGGQETQYF.

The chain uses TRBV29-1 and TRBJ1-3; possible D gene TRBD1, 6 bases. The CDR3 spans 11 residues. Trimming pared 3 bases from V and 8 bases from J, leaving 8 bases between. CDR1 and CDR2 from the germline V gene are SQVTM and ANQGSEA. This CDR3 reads CSVDGGDTIYF. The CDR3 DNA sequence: TGCAGCGTTGACGGGGGCGACACCATATATTTT.

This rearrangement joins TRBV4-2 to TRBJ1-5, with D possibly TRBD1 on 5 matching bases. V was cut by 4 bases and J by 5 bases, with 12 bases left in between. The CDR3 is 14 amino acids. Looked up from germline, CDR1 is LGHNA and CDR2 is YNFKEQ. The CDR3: CASSLMRGDQPQHF. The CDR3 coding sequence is TGTGCCAGCAGCCTAATGCGAGGGGATCAGCCCCAGCATTTT.